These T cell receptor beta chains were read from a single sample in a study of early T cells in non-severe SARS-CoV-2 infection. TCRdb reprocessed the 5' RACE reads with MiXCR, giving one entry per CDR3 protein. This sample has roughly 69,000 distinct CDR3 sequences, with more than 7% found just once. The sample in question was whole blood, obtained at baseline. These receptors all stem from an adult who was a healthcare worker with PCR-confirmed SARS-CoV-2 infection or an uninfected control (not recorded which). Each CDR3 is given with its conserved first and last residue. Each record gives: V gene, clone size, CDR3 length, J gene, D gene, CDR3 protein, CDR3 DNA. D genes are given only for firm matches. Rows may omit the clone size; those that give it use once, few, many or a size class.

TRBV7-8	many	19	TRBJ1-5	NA	CASSLKGTSPTIGNQPQHF	TGTGCCAGCAGCCTTAAGGGAACATCCCCCACCATAGGCAATCAGCCCCAGCATTTT
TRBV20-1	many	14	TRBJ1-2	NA	CSARDRAGERGYTF	TGCAGTGCTAGAGATCGGGCAGGGGAGCGTGGCTACACCTTC
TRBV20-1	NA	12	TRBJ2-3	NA	CSAPDKPDTQYF	TGCAGTGCCCCAGACAAGCCAGATACGCAGTATTTT
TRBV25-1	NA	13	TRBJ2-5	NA	CASSERIQETQYF	TGTGCCAGCAGTGAACGGATTCAAGAGACCCAGTACTTC
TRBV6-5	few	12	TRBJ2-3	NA	CASGRTPDTQYF	TGTGCCAGCGGACGCACACCGGATACGCAGTATTTT
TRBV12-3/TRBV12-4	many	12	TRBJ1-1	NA	CASSLWETEAFF	TGTGCCAGCAGTTTATGGGAAACTGAAGCTTTCTTT
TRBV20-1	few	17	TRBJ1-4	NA	CSARVAGRTGLDEKLFF	TGCAGTGCTAGAGTGGCAGGACGGACCGGCTTGGATGAAAAACTGTTTTTT
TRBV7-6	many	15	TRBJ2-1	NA	CASSLEAPVSTEQFF	TGTGCCAGCAGCTTAGAAGCCCCCGTTTCGACTGAGCAGTTCTTC
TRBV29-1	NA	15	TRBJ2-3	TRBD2	CSVEGLAGGADTQYF	TGCAGCGTTGAGGGACTAGCGGGAGGTGCAGATACGCAGTATTTT
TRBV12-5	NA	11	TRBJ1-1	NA	CASGLNTEAFF	TGTGCTAGTGGTTTGAACACTGAAGCTTTCTTT
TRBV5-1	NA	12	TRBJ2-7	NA	CASSKDSYEQYF	TGCGCCAGCAGCAAAGACAGCTACGAGCAGTACTTC
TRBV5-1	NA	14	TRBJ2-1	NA	CASSREGAYNEQFF	TGCGCCAGCAGCCGAGAGGGGGCCTACAATGAGCAGTTCTTC
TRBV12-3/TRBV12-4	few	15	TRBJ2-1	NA	CASRRGTAVYNEQFF	TGTGCCAGCAGAAGAGGGACTGCAGTTTACAATGAGCAGTTCTTC
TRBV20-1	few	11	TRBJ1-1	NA	CSARGNTEAFF	TGCAGTGCTAGAGGGAACACTGAAGCTTTCTTT
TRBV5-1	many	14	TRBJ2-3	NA	CASSMEGGTDTQYF	TGCGCCAGCAGCATGGAGGGGGGCACAGATACGCAGTATTTT
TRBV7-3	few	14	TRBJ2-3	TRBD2	CASSYSGSTDTQYF	TGTGCCAGCAGTTATAGCGGGAGCACAGATACGCAGTATTTT
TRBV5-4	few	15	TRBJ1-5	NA	CASSNGGQGNQPQHF	TGTGCCAGCAGCAATGGAGGGCAGGGGAATCAGCCCCAGCATTTT